These 13 T cell receptor beta chains originate from one sample sequenced in a study of OX40 agonist ivuxolimab in advanced cancers. Measured with immunoSEQ multiplex PCR; TCRdb has only the in-frame clones, and not every one. The sample includes 30,000 to 45,000 clones, about 81% of them seen just once. The sequenced sample was CD4+ or CD8+ T cells sorted from blood, obtained in a trial of the OX40 agonist ivuxolimab. Receptors originate from an adult with an advanced solid tumor such as melanoma, head and neck, liver or kidney cancer.

This clone was counted once. The V and J genes are TRBV5-1 and TRBJ1-1, with a weak D call TRBD1 (5 bases). Germline values: CDR1 SGHRS, CDR2 YFSETQ. Trimming pared 4 bases from V and 1 base from J, leaving 11 bases between. The CDR3 has 14 residues. The CDR3 here is CASSRTGGNTEAFF. For the CDR3, the DNA is TGCGCCAGCAGCCGAACAGGAGGGAACACTGAAGCTTTCTTT.

On this clone: Relative to the germline gene, one junction end is altered; a read error may explain this. The same CDR3 arises from other DNA sequences in this sample as well. The gene calls are TRBV5-4 and TRBJ2-5; 7 bases align to TRBD2. The CDR3 totals 14 residues. Germline assignment: CDR1 SGHNT and CDR2 YYREEE (reference sequence). The CDR3 DNA reads as TGTGCCAGCAGTTTGGGAGGGGTCCAAGAGACCCAGTACTTC. It specifies CASSLGGVQETQYF.

This clone was detected once. The chain is built from TRBV11-1 and TRBJ2-1; unclear D gene. The CDR3 spans 14 residues. Trimming took off 5 bases at V and 9 bases at J, with 17 bases between the two ends. Germline values: CDR1 SGHAT, CDR2 FQDESV (reference sequence). Here the CDR3 reads CASSTLPGQFEQFF. DNA for the CDR3: TGTGCCAGCAGCACCCTCCCCGGTCAGTTTGAGCAGTTCTTC.

The chain has TRBV7-2 and TRBJ2-7; perhaps TRBD1 as D (6 bases). The V gene's germline CDR1 is SGHTA and CDR2 FQGNSA. This CDR3 has 13 amino acids. Trimming removed 3 bases at V and 3 bases at J, with 9 bases between. The CDR3 DNA sequence: TGTGCCAGCAGCTTGGGACACAGCTACGAGCAGTACTTC. It is translated as CASSLGHSYEQYF.

The rearrangement joins TRBV5-1 to TRBJ2-1; TRBD2 aligns across 8 bases. Per germline, CDR1 SGHRS and CDR2 YFSETQ. After removal of 1 base from V and 6 bases from J, the junction contained 3 bases not matched to a gene. The CDR3 sequence is 14 residues long. In DNA form, the CDR3 reads TGCGCCAGCAGCTTGCCCGGGACTAGCAATGAGCAGTTCTTC. Its protein product is CASSLPGTSNEQFF.

The chain employs TRBV7-2 and TRBJ1-1, with D tentatively TRBD1 (6 bases). V lost 5 bases, J lost 5 bases, and 15 bases lay in between. Germline CDR1 SGHTA, CDR2 FQGNSA. This CDR3 has 14 residues. DNA of the CDR3: TGTGCCAGCAGCCCGGAGGGGGGGTGGACTGAAGCTTTCTTT. Encoded protein: CASSPEGGWTEAFF.

The chain couples TRBV7-3 to TRBJ2-3; possible D gene TRBD1, 5 bases. Germline V gene data show CDR1 as SGHTA and CDR2 as FQGTGA. Deletions cut 5 bases from V and 5 bases from J, with 14 bases between. The CDR3 has 14 residues. CDR3 sequence reads: CASSRSPGIDTQYF. The CDR3 region has the DNA TGTGCCAGCAGCCGGAGCCCAGGGATAGATACGCAGTATTTT. Based on the CDR3 plus reference TRBV7-3 and TRBJ2-3, the full variable domain is GAGVSQTPSNKVTEKGKYVELRCDPISGHTALYWYRQSLGQGPEFLIYFQGTGAADDSGLPNDRFFAVRPEGSVSTLKIQRTERGDSAVYLCASSRSPGIDTQYFGPGTRLTVL.

The chain uses TRBV6-7 and TRBJ2-7; 11 bases align to TRBD1. TRBV6-7 is sorted into the ORF group, with uncertain function. The CDR3 spans 15 residues. Trimming removed 4 bases from V and 4 bases from J; junction bases left unmatched: 6. The CDR3 region is CASSSGQGALYEQYF. In DNA form, the CDR3 reads TGTGCCAGCAGTTCTGGACAGGGGGCGTTGTACGAGCAGTACTTC.

The gene calls are TRBV19 and TRBJ2-6; no clear D. Germline V gives CDR1 LNHDA, CDR2 SQIVND (reference sequence). The germline V and J ends were trimmed by 4 bases and 0 bases, with 10 bases remaining between them. The CDR3 has 16 amino acids. CDR3 bases: TGTGCCAGTAGTAGTTCTCAGCTCTCTGGGGCCAACGTCCTGACTTTC. Translated: CASSSSQLSGANVLTF.

CDR3 sequence (DNA): TGTGCCAGCAGCGTAGGTTTCGGGAACACTGAAGCTTTCTTT. It codes for CASSVGFGNTEAFF. The V call is TRBV9, the J call TRBJ1-1; D not certain. With 0 bases removed from V and 1 base from J, the gap between germline ends came to 7 bases. CDR1 and CDR2 from the germline V gene are SGDLS and YYNGEE. CDR3 size: 14 residues.

CDR3 protein: CASSLGQVSYNEQFF. DNA of the CDR3: TGTGCCAGCAGCTTAGGGCAGGTCTCCTACAATGAGCAGTTCTTC. V is TRBV7-8 and J is TRBJ2-1; D not resolved. CDR3 length: 15 amino acids. V lost 1 base and J 0 bases, leaving 7 bases between the germline ends. Per the germline V gene, CDR1 is SGHVS and CDR2 is FQNEAQ.

The chain carries TRBV7-9 and TRBJ2-7; TRBD1 agrees at 8 bases. Trimming took 0 bases from V and 1 from J; bases not matched to a gene: 2. CDR1 SEHNR and CDR2 FQNEAQ come from the germline V gene (reference sequence). The CDR3 is made up of 15 amino acids. The CDR3 here is CASSLAGTGSYEQYF. In nucleotides, the CDR3 is TGTGCCAGCAGCTTAGCGGGGACAGGATCCTACGAGCAGTACTTC.

This clone occurred once. The chain couples TRBV7-9 to TRBJ1-1; D is unclear. This CDR3 has 13 residues. CDR1 is SEHNR, CDR2 FQNEAQ, per germline (reference sequence). Between the trimmed V and J ends, which lost 1 base and 11 bases, there was a span of 14 bases. For the CDR3, the DNA is TGTGCCAGCAGCTTAGATGAAGGCAGGCGGGCTTTCTTT. It translates to CASSLDEGRRAFF.